This T cell receptor beta chain is from a study of response to subunit inactivated influenza vaccine. With V trimmed by 3 bases and J by 4 bases, 5 bases remained unmatched. This CDR3 has 14 amino acids. Per the germline V gene, CDR1 is KGHSH and CDR2 is LQKENI. In TCRdb, the RT-PCR reads were re-called with MiXCR into one record per CDR3 protein. The table records hundreds of thousands of distinct CDR3 sequences, 11% of them present only once. This clonotype was detected a few times. This sample was also put to use in a study of T cells expressing NK-cell markers. From that report: Scientists made TCR beta cDNA using 5'RACE template switching with UMIs. Each TCR beta repertoire originated in sorted T cells that were CD3+CD56+NKG2C+, CD3+CD56+NKG2C- or CD3+CD56-NKG2C+.

This TCR was sampled from a man aged 50-60 years who received an inactivated influenza vaccine. Sequences were derived from PBMCs from blood, sampled on the day of vaccination. V and J are TRBV18 and TRBJ1-2; 7 positions agree with TRBD1. CDR3 residues: CASSPDRDPYGYTF. The DNA of the CDR3 is TGTGCCAGCTCACCCGACAGGGATCCCTATGGCTACACCTTC.